This T cell receptor (beta chain) was recovered during a study of blood T cell repertoires in COVID-19. The overall study: Whether acute or convalescent, the COVID-19 samples came from the United States, Italy and Spain. From T cells, B-cell-depleted T cells, or PBMCs came the material, which was cDNA or gDNA.

Study processing details: Cell counts per sample came from amplifying reference gene primers. Assay used: immunoSEQ multiplex PCR; TCRdb lists only in-frame clones, some missing. That table supplies the V and J calls and clone size; D and trimming were determined from the DNA. The table has approximately 77,000 clones, approximately 90% seen once; the top ten hold approximately 4.2%. This clone came up once. The TCR originated in a man aged 50-59 years with active COVID-19. What was sequenced was peripheral blood.

The CDR3 DNA reads TGTGCCAGCAGCCAAGCTTACGGGAGCTCCTACGAGCAGTACTTC. Translated: CASSQAYGSSYEQYF. The rearrangement uses TRBV4-2 and TRBJ2-7; tentative D call: TRBD2 (6 bases). Germline CDR1 reads LGHNA; CDR2 reads YNFKEQ. The CDR3 is made up of 15 amino acids. V lost 1 base and J 0 bases, leaving 10 bases between the germline ends.